This entry concerns a single TCR beta chain. No antigen is known for it. The data belong to a study of T cell responses to AZD1222 COVID-19 vaccine. Study-level points and caveats: Baseline seropositivity characterized only six AZD1222 recipients.

Germline values: CDR1 MDHEN, CDR2 SYDVKM. Deletions cut 3 bases from V and 7 bases from J, with 9 bases between. CDR3 length: 12 residues. TCRdb's copy holds only in-frame clones and misses some; the assay was immunoSEQ multiplex PCR. The sample carries tens of thousands of clones, over 80% recorded once. The receptor was derived from an adult in good health. The chain employs TRBV28 and TRBJ1-1; unclear D gene. This sample comprised peripheral blood, obtained on day 0 of MenACWY control vaccination. The CDR3 nucleotides are TGTGCCAGCAGTTTTACGGGGTATGAAGCTTTCTTT. It yields the protein CASSFTGYEAFF.